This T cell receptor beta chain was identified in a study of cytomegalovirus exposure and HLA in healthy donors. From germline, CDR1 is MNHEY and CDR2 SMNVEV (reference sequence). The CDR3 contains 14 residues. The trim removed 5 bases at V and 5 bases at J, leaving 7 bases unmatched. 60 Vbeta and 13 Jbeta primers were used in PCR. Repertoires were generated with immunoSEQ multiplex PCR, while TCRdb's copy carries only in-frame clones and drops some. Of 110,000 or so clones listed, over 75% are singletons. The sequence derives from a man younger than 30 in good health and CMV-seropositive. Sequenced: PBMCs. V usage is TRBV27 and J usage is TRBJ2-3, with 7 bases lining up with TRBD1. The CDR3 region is CASSVWDSVDTQYF. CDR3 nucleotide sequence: TGTGCCAGCAGTGTCTGGGACAGCGTAGATACGCAGTATTTT.